This T cell receptor beta chain was profiled in a study of blood T cell repertoires in COVID-19. Generated by immunoSEQ multiplex PCR, the TCRdb table keeps only in-frame clones and is missing some. The sample holds roughly 700,000 clones, about 87% seen once. CDR1 SGDLS and CDR2 YYNGEE come from the germline V gene. V lost 3 bases and J lost 0, with 12 bases in between. This CDR3 is 15 amino acids long. Sequenced input: peripheral blood. This TCR was sampled from a woman younger than 30 with acute or convalescent COVID-19. This chain connects TRBV9 to TRBJ1-1, with D tentatively TRBD1 (6 bases). CDR3 in DNA: TGTGCCAGCAGCGCGCGGACAGATATGAACACTGAAGCTTTCTTT. It encodes CASSARTDMNTEAFF.